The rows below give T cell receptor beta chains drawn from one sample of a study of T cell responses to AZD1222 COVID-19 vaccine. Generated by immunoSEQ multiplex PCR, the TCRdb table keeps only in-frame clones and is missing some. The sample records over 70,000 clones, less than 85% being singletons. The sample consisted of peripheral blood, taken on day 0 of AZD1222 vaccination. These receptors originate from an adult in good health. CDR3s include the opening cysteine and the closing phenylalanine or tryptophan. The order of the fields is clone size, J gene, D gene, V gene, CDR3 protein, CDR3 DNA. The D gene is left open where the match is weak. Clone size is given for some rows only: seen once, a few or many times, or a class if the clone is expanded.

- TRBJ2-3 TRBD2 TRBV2 CASSDQRGGTDTQYF TGTGCCAGCAGTGACCAGCGGGGGGGCACAGATACGCAGTATTTT
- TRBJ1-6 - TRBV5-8 CASSLTYRINSYNSPLHF TGTGCCAGCAGCTTGACTTACCGGATCAACTCCTATAATTCACCCCTCCACTTT
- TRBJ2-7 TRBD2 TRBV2 CASRLAGGSYEQYF TGTGCCAGCCGACTAGCGGGGGGGTCCTACGAGCAGTACTTC
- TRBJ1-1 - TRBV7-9 CASSLGNTPTGFTEAFF TGTGCCAGCAGCTTAGGGAACACGCCCACGGGGTTTACTGAAGCTTTCTTT
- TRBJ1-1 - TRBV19 CASSARQSTEAFF TGTGCCAGTAGTGCGCGACAGTCCACTGAAGCTTTCTTT
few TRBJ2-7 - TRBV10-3 CAISELPKTYEQYF TGTGCCATCAGTGAACTCCCGAAAACCTACGAGCAGTACTTC
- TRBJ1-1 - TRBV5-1 CASRMRADTEAFF TGCGCCAGCAGGATGAGGGCCGACACTGAAGCTTTCTTT
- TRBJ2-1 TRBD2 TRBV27 CASSLLAGQYNEQFF TGTGCCAGCAGTTTACTAGCGGGCCAATACAATGAGCAGTTCTTC
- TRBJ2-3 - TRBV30 CAWSVATGTDTQYF TGTGCCTGGAGTGTAGCAACGGGCACAGATACGCAGTATTTT
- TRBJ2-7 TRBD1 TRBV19 CASSNRQGSIYEQYF TGTGCCAGTAGTAATAGACAGGGCAGTATCTACGAGCAGTACTTC
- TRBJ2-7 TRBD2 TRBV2 CASSRDYYEQYF TGTGCCAGCAGTCGGGACTACTACGAGCAGTACTTC
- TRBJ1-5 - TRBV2 CASSSGIEQPQHF TGTGCCAGCAGTTCAGGGATTGAGCAGCCCCAGCATTTT
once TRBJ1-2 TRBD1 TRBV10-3 CAISGGQGNYGYTF TGTGCCATCAGTGGGGGACAGGGAAACTATGGCTACACCTTC
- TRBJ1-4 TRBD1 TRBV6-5 CASSIRSRGQGLFF TGTGCCAGCAGTATCCGTTCCAGGGGGCAAGGGCTGTTTTTT
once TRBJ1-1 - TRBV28 CASINAGAPNTEAFF TGTGCCAGCATCAACGCGGGGGCCCCGAACACTGAAGCTTTCTTT
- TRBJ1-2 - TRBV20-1 CSCNDYGYTF TGCAGCTGTAACGACTATGGCTACACCTTC
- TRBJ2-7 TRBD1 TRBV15 CATSRGDRYGEWQYF TGTGCCACCAGCAGAGGGGACAGGTATGGGGAATGGCAGTACTTC
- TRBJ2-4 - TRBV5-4 CASSERGKNIQYF TGTGCCAGCAGTGAGAGGGGCAAAAACATTCAGTACTTC
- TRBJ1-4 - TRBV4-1 CASSQGGGSEKLFF TGCGCCAGCAGCCAAGGCGGGGGGTCTGAAAAACTGTTTTTT
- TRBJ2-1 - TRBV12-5 CASGLIKGPGQFF TGTGCTAGTGGTTTGATTAAAGGTCCGGGACAGTTCTTC
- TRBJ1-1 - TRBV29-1 CSVEGRGGGSTEAFF TGCAGCGTTGAGGGCCGGGGAGGGGGTTCCACTGAAGCTTTCTTT
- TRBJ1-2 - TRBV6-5 CASSYSGSSGYTF TGTGCCAGCAGTTACTCAGGGTCGTCAGGCTACACCTTC